The present T cell receptor beta chain was sequenced within a study of lymphopenia after photon versus proton radiotherapy. This clone turned up a few times. The antigen remains unidentified. The CDR3 totals 15 residues. Germline assignment: CDR1 SGDLS and CDR2 YYNGEE. Trimming cost V 3 bases and J 1 base; bases outside gene matches: 6. TCRdb's table, derived via immunoSEQ multiplex PCR, lists solely in-frame clones and lacks some. The sample records about 40,000 clones, 85% to 90% being singletons. Study observations and caveats: Oligoclonal CD8+ Temra expansion after nadir drove photon patients' diversity drop. Relative stability marked proton patients; photon patients lost diversity and naive cells.

This specimen was peripheral blood, taken from a patient treated with proton-based radiotherapy. The receptor was isolated from a woman aged 70-85 years with pancreatic cancer. Some clones in this sample may be carry-over from other donors' samples. The chain is built from TRBV9 and TRBJ1-1; 7 bases line up with TRBD1. CDR3 sequence: CASSAQGQPNTEAFF. The CDR3 DNA sequence: TGTGCCAGCAGCGCACAGGGACAGCCGAACACTGAAGCTTTCTTT.